The following is a TCR beta chain sequence with its context. The target antigen is unknown. Regarding treatment: 15 to 20 received Ad26.COV2.S at low or high dose, single or two shots; roughly five received placebo; per-sample allocation not given. Day 63 following the first vaccine or placebo injection was when the samples were taken. The V gene lost 9 bases and the J gene lost 1 base, with 11 bases spanning the gap. This CDR3 has 12 amino acids. CDR1 is SGHNT and CDR2 is YYREEE in the germline V gene (reference sequence). This record comes from a study of Ad26.COV2.S vaccination and SARS-CoV-2 variants. Study results and limitations: Estimates derived from TCR breadth and depth analyses may have underestimated total T cell responses.

Some clones are missing from TCRdb's copy, which holds only in-frame ones; the method was immunoSEQ multiplex PCR. Among a few hundred thousand clones, around 92% were seen once, and the ten largest hold more than 1.5%. The sequence came from a person between 18 and 65 years old who received the Ad26.COV2.S COVID-19 vaccine or a placebo. The chain links TRBV5-4 to TRBJ2-7; D possibly matches TRBD1 or TRBD2 (5 bases each). The source was peripheral blood, collected in a trial of Ad26.COV2.S vaccine versus placebo. CDR3 sequence reads: CATGDRSYEQYF. The CDR3 DNA sequence: TGTGCCACCGGGGACCGGTCCTACGAGCAGTACTTC.